This T cell receptor (beta chain) was sequenced during a study of T cell responses to AZD1222 COVID-19 vaccine. Regarding the study as a whole: Researchers took repertoire samples only after the peak T cell response had come. Possibly, clonal diversity was underestimated; donors were largely white British and included more females.

As concerns this clone: Its antigen is undetermined.

The CDR3 extends over 14 amino acids. V shed 6 bases and J 7 bases; nucleotides not matched to a gene: 5. The germline CDR1 and CDR2 sequences are SEHNR and FQNEAQ (reference sequence). The method was immunoSEQ multiplex PCR; TCRdb's version includes in-frame clones alone and lacks a portion of them. The repertoire includes tens of thousands of clones, about 90% of them detected once, and 4.5% to 5.5% sits in the top ten. The clonotype was recovered from an adult in good health. The sample consisted of peripheral blood, taken on day 0 of MenACWY control vaccination. V gene TRBV7-9 combines with J gene TRBJ1-4; 10 bases match TRBD1. Here the CDR3 DNA reads TGTGCCAGCAGTTGGACAGGGGGAAGTGAAAAACTGTTTTTT. This codes for CASSWTGGSEKLFF.